A selection of T cell receptor beta chains follows, all from one sample in a study of cytomegalovirus exposure and HLA in healthy donors. Here immunoSEQ multiplex PCR was the method, and the copy in TCRdb shows in-frame clones only, minus some. The data hold around 200,000 clones, with 70% observed a single time. The material sequenced was PBMCs. The receptors derive from a man aged 35 to 55 in good health and CMV-seropositive. Both conserved end residues are part of each CDR3.

CDR3 length: 15
J gene: TRBJ1-3
V gene: TRBV9
CDR3 protein: CASSAGGEDGNTIYF

CDR3 length: 12
J gene: TRBJ2-7
V gene: TRBV2
CDR3 protein: CASSGTRYEQYF

CDR3 length: 15
J gene: TRBJ1-1
V gene: TRBV9
CDR3 protein: CASSVSTGVNTEAFF

CDR3 length: 13
J gene: TRBJ2-1
V gene: TRBV5-4
CDR3 protein: CASSSEDRDEQFF

CDR3 length: 15
J gene: TRBJ2-7
V gene: TRBV7-9
CDR3 protein: CASRPGLAGNYEQYF

CDR3 length: 16
J gene: TRBJ2-2
V gene: TRBV7-2
CDR3 protein: CASTRISGSNTGELFF

CDR3 length: 15
J gene: TRBJ2-3
V gene: TRBV7-9
CDR3 protein: CSSSRSGGNTDTQYF

CDR3 length: 16
J gene: TRBJ1-1
V gene: TRBV25-1
CDR3 protein: CASSESGQGLNTEAFF

CDR3 length: 14
J gene: TRBJ2-2
V gene: TRBV6-5
CDR3 protein: CASSHDRNTGELFF

CDR3 length: 14
J gene: TRBJ2-5
V gene: TRBV5-5
CDR3 protein: CASSPGLFQETQYF

CDR3 length: 15
J gene: TRBJ1-6
V gene: TRBV11-2
CDR3 protein: CASSLGPGGLSPLHF

CDR3 length: 15
J gene: TRBJ1-3
V gene: TRBV25-1
CDR3 protein: CASSGTGNSGNTIYF

CDR3 length: 15
J gene: TRBJ1-2
V gene: TRBV5-4
CDR3 protein: CASSLGGQAAYGYTF

CDR3 length: 15
J gene: TRBJ2-7
V gene: TRBV7-9
CDR3 protein: CSSSSGTGGPYEQYF

CDR3 length: 14
J gene: TRBJ1-5
V gene: TRBV2
CDR3 protein: CASSESRFNQPQHF

CDR3 length: 15
J gene: TRBJ1-6
V gene: TRBV27
CDR3 protein: CASSTGTGWVSPLHF

CDR3 length: 16
J gene: TRBJ2-7
V gene: TRBV15
CDR3 protein: CATSRAGLPGTYEQYF

CDR3 length: 13
J gene: TRBJ1-5
V gene: TRBV15
CDR3 protein: CATSIGLHQPQHF

CDR3 length: 16
J gene: TRBJ1-4
V gene: TRBV7-9
CDR3 protein: CASSLLRQAANEKLFF

CDR3 length: 14
J gene: TRBJ2-7
V gene: TRBV27
CDR3 protein: CASSSFPGSYEQYF

CDR3 length: 17
J gene: TRBJ1-5
V gene: TRBV6-7
CDR3 protein: CASSYFRGRGLGQPQHF

CDR3 length: 11
J gene: TRBJ1-2
V gene: TRBV20-1
CDR3 protein: CSALNSYGYTF

CDR3 length: 14
J gene: TRBJ2-3
V gene: TRBV19
CDR3 protein: CASSPRPSADTQYF

CDR3 length: 15
J gene: TRBJ1-2
V gene: TRBV27
CDR3 protein: CASIPRWQGGYGYTF

CDR3 length: 16
J gene: TRBJ1-1
V gene: TRBV6-4
CDR3 protein: CASSDSAAGGNTEAFF

CDR3 length: 17
J gene: TRBJ1-1
V gene: TRBV4-3
CDR3 protein: CASSQDPAGGSYSEAFF

CDR3 length: 13
J gene: TRBJ1-5
V gene: TRBV18
CDR3 protein: CASSQDINQPQHF

CDR3 length: 12
J gene: TRBJ1-1
V gene: TRBV6-1
CDR3 protein: CASSERAAGAFF

CDR3 length: 14
J gene: TRBJ1-3
V gene: TRBV6-5
CDR3 protein: CASSTRDRGNTIYF

CDR3 length: 16
J gene: TRBJ2-7
V gene: TRBV2
CDR3 protein: CASSEASRDSLYEQYF

CDR3 length: 17
J gene: TRBJ1-2
V gene: TRBV4-1
CDR3 protein: CASSQELAGQGIYGYTF

CDR3 length: 13
J gene: TRBJ2-7
V gene: TRBV27
CDR3 protein: CASSPRVGNEQYF

CDR3 length: 14
J gene: TRBJ1-1
V gene: TRBV9
CDR3 protein: CASSVRDRESEAFF

CDR3 length: 19
J gene: TRBJ1-2
V gene: TRBV5-1
CDR3 protein: CASSPPHGRKLRGNYGYTF

CDR3 length: 16
J gene: TRBJ2-1
V gene: TRBV9
CDR3 protein: CASSVEGGGGYNEQFF

CDR3 length: 14
J gene: TRBJ1-1
V gene: TRBV6-4
CDR3 protein: CASSDTDRNTEAFF

CDR3 length: 15
J gene: TRBJ2-1
V gene: TRBV9
CDR3 protein: CASTEGGAISDEQFF

CDR3 length: 14
J gene: .
V gene: TRBV6-5
CDR3 protein: CASRFRDFSYEQYF

CDR3 length: 12
J gene: TRBJ1-4
V gene: TRBV12-1
CDR3 protein: CASSDRGKSQFF

CDR3 length: 15
J gene: TRBJ2-1
V gene: TRBV7-2
CDR3 protein: CASNPRGGVYNEQFF

CDR3 length: 14
J gene: TRBJ2-7
V gene: TRBV6-1
CDR3 protein: CASTRQGFAYEQYF

CDR3 length: 14
J gene: TRBJ2-5
V gene: TRBV2
CDR3 protein: CASSEGRGGRERDF

CDR3 length: 14
J gene: TRBJ1-2
V gene: TRBV28
CDR3 protein: CASSRAGTSGGYTF

CDR3 length: 15
J gene: TRBJ1-2
V gene: TRBV5-4
CDR3 protein: CASSLVGGVNYGYTF

CDR3 length: 16
J gene: TRBJ2-6
V gene: TRBV5-8
CDR3 protein: CASSRFTGHGANVLTF

CDR3 length: 12
J gene: TRBJ1-5
V gene: TRBV5-6
CDR3 protein: CASSLPDQPQHF

CDR3 length: 12
J gene: TRBJ1-1
V gene: TRBV6-1
CDR3 protein: CASREGWTEAFF

CDR3 length: 13
J gene: .
V gene: TRBV25-1
CDR3 protein: CASSPLDSYEQYF